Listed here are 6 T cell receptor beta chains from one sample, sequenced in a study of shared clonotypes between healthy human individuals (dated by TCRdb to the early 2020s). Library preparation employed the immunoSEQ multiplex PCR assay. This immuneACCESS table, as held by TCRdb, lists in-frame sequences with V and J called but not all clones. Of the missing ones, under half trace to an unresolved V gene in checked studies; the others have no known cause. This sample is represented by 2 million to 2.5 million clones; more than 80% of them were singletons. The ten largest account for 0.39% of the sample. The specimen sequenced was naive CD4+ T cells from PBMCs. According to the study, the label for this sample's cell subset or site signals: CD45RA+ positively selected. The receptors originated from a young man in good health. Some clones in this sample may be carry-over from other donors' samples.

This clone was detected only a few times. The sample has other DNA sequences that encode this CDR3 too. The CDR3 is CASSIGGRDQPQHF. The CDR3 nucleotides are TGTGCCAGTAGTATAGGAGGGCGCGATCAGCCCCAGCATTTT. The chain combines TRBV19 with TRBJ1-5; D is unresolved. This CDR3 region has 14 residues. The V and J ends lost 1 base and 5 bases respectively, with 9 bases between them. Germline CDR1 reads LNHDA; CDR2 reads SQIVND (reference sequence).

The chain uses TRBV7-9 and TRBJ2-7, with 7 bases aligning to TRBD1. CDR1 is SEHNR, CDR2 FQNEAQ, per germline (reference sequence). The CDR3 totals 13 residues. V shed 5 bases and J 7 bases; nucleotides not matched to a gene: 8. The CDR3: CASSQDREGEQYF. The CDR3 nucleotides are TGTGCCAGCAGCCAAGACAGGGAAGGAGAGCAGTACTTC.

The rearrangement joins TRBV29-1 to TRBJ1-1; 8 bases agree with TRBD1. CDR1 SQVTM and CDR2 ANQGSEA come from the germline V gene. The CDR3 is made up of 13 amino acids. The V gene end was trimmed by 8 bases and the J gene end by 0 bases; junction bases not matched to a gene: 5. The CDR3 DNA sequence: TGCAGCACCGGACAGGGTATGAACACTGAAGCTTTCTTT. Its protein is CSTGQGMNTEAFF. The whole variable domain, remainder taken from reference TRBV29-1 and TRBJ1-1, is SAVISQKPSRDICQRGTSLTIQCQVDSQVTMMFWYRQQPGQSLTLIATANQGSEATYESGFVIDKFPISRPNLTFSTLTVSNMSPEDSSIYLCSTGQGMNTEAFFGQGTRLTVV.

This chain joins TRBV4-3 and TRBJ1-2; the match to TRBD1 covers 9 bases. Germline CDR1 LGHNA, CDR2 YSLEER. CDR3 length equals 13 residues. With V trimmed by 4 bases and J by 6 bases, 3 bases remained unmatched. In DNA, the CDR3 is TGCGCCAGCAGCCCCAGGACAGGGGATGGCTACACCTTC. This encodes CASSPRTGDGYTF.

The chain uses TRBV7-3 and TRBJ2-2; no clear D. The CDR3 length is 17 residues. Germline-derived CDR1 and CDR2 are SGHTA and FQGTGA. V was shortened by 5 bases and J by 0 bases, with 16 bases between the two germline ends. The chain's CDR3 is CASSLRPKETNTGELFF. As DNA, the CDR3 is TGTGCCAGCAGCCTCCGGCCGAAGGAGACGAACACCGGGGAGCTGTTTTTT.

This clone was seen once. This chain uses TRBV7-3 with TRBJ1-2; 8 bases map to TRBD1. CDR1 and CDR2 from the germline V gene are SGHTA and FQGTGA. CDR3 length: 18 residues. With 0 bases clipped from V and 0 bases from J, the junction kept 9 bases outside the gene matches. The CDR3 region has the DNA TGTGCCAGCAGCTTAACGCGGGACAGGACTCCAGCTAACTATGGCTACACCTTC. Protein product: CASSLTRDRTPANYGYTF.